A single sample is the source of the 9 T cell receptor beta chains below, sequenced in a study of OX40 agonist ivuxolimab in advanced cancers. Clones were sequenced by immunoSEQ multiplex PCR, and TCRdb holds only the in-frame ones, with some missing. The data contain approximately 58,000 clones, about 76% of them singletons. The sample was CD4+ or CD8+ T cells sorted from blood, taken in a trial of the OX40 agonist ivuxolimab. The receptors come from an adult with an advanced solid tumor such as melanoma, head and neck, liver or kidney cancer.

This chain joins TRBV6-1 and TRBJ2-3, with 7 bases fitting TRBD1. The germline CDR1 and CDR2 sequences are MNHNS and SASEGT. This CDR3 is built from 16 residues. J lost 0 bases, V lost 4 bases, and 7 bases had no gene match. For the CDR3, the DNA is TGTGCCAGCAGTGGGCCGGACAGGCTTAGCACAGATACGCAGTATTTT. Translated: CASSGPDRLSTDTQYF.

Only one count was recorded for this clone. V gene TRBV6-5 combines with J gene TRBJ1-1, with D perhaps matching TRBD1 (5 bases). The CDR3 has 15 amino acids. Deletions cut 2 bases from V and 3 bases from J, with 13 bases between. CDR1 and CDR2 (germline): MNHEY, SVGAGI. The CDR3 sequence: CASSYVGRGDTEAFF. The DNA for the CDR3 is TGTGCCAGCAGTTACGTGGGGCGAGGGGACACTGAAGCTTTCTTT.

In DNA form, the CDR3 reads TGTGCCAGCAGCTCCGGACAGGGTCATAGTTCAGATACGCAGTATTTT. It is translated as CASSSGQGHSSDTQYF. The chain is built from TRBV7-9 and TRBJ2-3; 8 bases are a match to TRBD1. The junction had 10 bases not matched to a gene; V was cut back by 4 bases and J by 4 bases. Germline V lookup: CDR1 SEHNR, CDR2 FQNEAQ (reference sequence). CDR3 length: 16 residues.

The chain couples TRBV5-1 to TRBJ2-3; D uncertain. The CDR3 has 15 residues. Trimming pared 0 bases from V and 4 bases from J, leaving 12 bases between. Looked up from germline, CDR1 is SGHRS and CDR2 is YFSETQ. CDR3 DNA sequence: TGCGCCAGCAGCTTGGCCGGGTCTCAGTCAGATACGCAGTATTTT. Translated, it gives CASSLAGSQSDTQYF.

This chain uses TRBV19 with TRBJ2-2; possibly TRBD1 for D (6 bases). V was clipped by 4 bases and J by 2 bases, with 14 bases between them. CDR1 is LNHDA and CDR2 is SQIVND in the germline V gene (reference sequence). This CDR3 has 16 amino acids. The CDR3 nucleotides read TGTGCCAGTAGTAAAAACCACGGGACAAACACCGGGGAGCTGTTTTTT. Protein: CASSKNHGTNTGELFF.

The chain has TRBV18 and TRBJ2-5; 11 nucleotides line up with TRBD2. The CDR3 extends over 18 amino acids. CDR1 and CDR2 (germline): KGHSH, LQKENI. The V segment lost 3 bases and the J segment 11 bases; nucleotides outside the gene matches: 20. CDR3 DNA: TGTGCCAGCTCACCCCCGCTAGCGGGAGGACGAGAATTAGGGGAGCAGTACTTC. Residues: CASSPPLAGGRELGEQYF.

The chain uses TRBV18 and TRBJ2-7; 7 nucleotides align to TRBD1. The J segment lost 2 bases and the V segment lost 4 bases, leaving 2 bases of the junction unmatched. In germline, CDR1 is KGHSH, CDR2 LQKENI. The CDR3 is 13 residues long. The CDR3 is CASSQGAAYEQYF. DNA of the CDR3: TGTGCCAGCTCACAGGGGGCCGCCTACGAGCAGTACTTC. The full variable domain, its missing parts supplied by reference TRBV18 and TRBJ2-7, is NAGVMQNPRHLVRRRGQEARLRCSPMKGHSHVYWYRQLPEEGLKFMVYLQKENIIDESGMPKERFSAEFPKEGPSILRIQQVVRGDSAAYFCASSQGAAYEQYFGPGTRLTVT.

The chain combines TRBV5-8 with TRBJ2-3; 7 nucleotides align to TRBD1. CDR1 SGHTS and CDR2 YDEGEE come from the germline V gene. V trimming: 5 bases; J trimming: 3 bases; junction bases outside the gene matches: 9. There are 15 residues in the CDR3. CDR3 coding DNA: TGTGCCAGCAGTCCATACAGGGGTTCGACAGATACGCAGTATTTT. Translation gives CASSPYRGSTDTQYF.

Comments on this clone: One base separates it from a far larger clone, so it is likely a read error. This sample also contains other DNA sequences that code for the same CDR3. The chain couples TRBV7-9 to TRBJ1-4; 7 nucleotides line up with TRBD1. Trimming at V came to 1 base and at J to 6 bases, leaving 2 bases not matched to a gene. Germline CDR1 reads SEHNR; CDR2 reads FQNEAQ (reference sequence). The CDR3 length is 14 residues. Written as DNA, the CDR3 is TGTGCCAGCAGCTTAGTAGGGACAGATGAAAAACTGTTTTTT. Amino acid sequence: CASSLVGTDEKLFF.